One sample yielded the 9 T cell receptor beta chains listed below, sequenced in a study of blood T cells in healthy people across ages. The use of a sample-barcoded 5' primer and a J-beta primer mix characterized a second PCR of roughly 6 to 11 cycles. One entry per CDR3 protein, called by TCRdb with MiXCR from the 5' RACE reads. Found here are about 1.8 million distinct CDR3 sequences, about 49% of them singletons; the top ten hold 2.1%. Sample: blood. These receptors all come from a woman in her thirties or forties in good health.

With regard to this clonotype: The junction departs from germline at one end; a sequencing error may be responsible. The gene calls are TRBV7-7 and TRBJ2-5, with D possibly being TRBD2 (5 bases). The last part of the DNA fits TRBJ2-7 better; the J call may be wrong. Germline CDR1 reads SSHAT; CDR2 reads FNYEAQ (reference sequence). The CDR3 is 13 amino acids. CDR3 loop: CASSPGKDYEQYF. The CDR3 region has the DNA TGTGCTAGCAGCCCCGGGAAAGACTACGAGCAGTACTTC.

This chain uses TRBV27 with TRBJ1-5; 10 bases match TRBD1. Germline CDR1 is MNHEY and CDR2 is SMNVEV (reference sequence). V gave up 6 bases and J gave up 6 bases; unmatched junction bases: 17. The CDR3 length is 18 residues. As DNA, the CDR3 is TGTGCCAGCAGAGGGACGGGACAGGGGTGGGTTGTAGGTCAGCCCCAGCATTTT. Protein sequence: CASRGTGQGWVVGQPQHF.

The chain recombines TRBV27 with TRBJ2-7, with 7 bases that match TRBD1. V gave up 6 bases and J gave up 3 bases; unmatched junction bases: 11. This CDR3 comprises 15 residues. CDR1 MNHEY and CDR2 SMNVEV come from the germline V gene (reference sequence). CDR3 DNA: TGTGCCAGCAGGGCAGACAGGGACCTTTACTACGAGCAGTACTTC. Its translation: CASRADRDLYYEQYF.

The chain couples TRBV5-1 to TRBJ1-4; 9 nucleotides match TRBD1. The germline CDR1 and CDR2 sequences are SGHRS and YFSETQ. Trimming at V came to 5 bases and at J to 6 bases, leaving 8 bases not matched to a gene. The CDR3 spans 15 residues. Here the CDR3 DNA reads TGCGCCAGCAGGCGAAACCGGGACAGGGATGAAAAACTGTTTTTT. It yields the protein CASRRNRDRDEKLFF.

The J gene is TRBJ1-1, the V gene TRBV25-1; D is ambiguous. The CDR3 sequence is 13 residues long. Germline V lookup: CDR1 MGHDK, CDR2 SYGVNS. The V end lost 4 bases, the J end lost 5 bases, and 11 bases lay between the germline ends. CDR3 amino acids: CASSVVPWTEAFF. CDR3 coding DNA: TGTGCCAGCAGTGTGGTACCCTGGACTGAAGCTTTCTTT.

The chain couples TRBV6-5 to TRBJ2-3; 11 positions match TRBD1. The CDR3 loop spans 16 amino acids. J lost 3 bases, V lost 6 bases, and 8 bases had no gene match. CDR1 and CDR2 (germline): MNHEY, SVGAGI. DNA for the CDR3: TGTGCCAGCAGCCCCCCCGGGGACAGGGGGACAGATACGCAGTATTTT. Its protein is CASSPPGDRGTDTQYF.

The gene calls are TRBV10-3 and TRBJ1-5; 7 bases line up with TRBD1. This CDR3 has 15 amino acids. The ends lost 4 bases at V and 0 bases at J; junction bases unmatched: 3. Germline V gives CDR1 ENHRY, CDR2 SYGVKD. The CDR3 reads CAISGQGISNQPQHF. CDR3 DNA: TGTGCCATCAGTGGACAGGGTATTAGCAATCAGCCCCAGCATTTT.

This clonotype was detected only a few times. The chain employs TRBV7-2 and TRBJ2-7; no reliable D call. The CDR3 runs to 17 residues. Trimming took 5 bases from V and 2 from J, leaving 22 bases between them. Looked up from germline, CDR1 is SGHTA and CDR2 is FQGNSA. This chain's CDR3 is CASSQSPPGVGTYEQYF. In DNA, the CDR3 is TGTGCCAGCAGCCAGTCCCCCCCGGGCGTGGGAACCTACGAGCAGTACTTC. The full variable domain, completed using reference TRBV7-2 and TRBJ2-7, is GAGVSQSPSNKVTEKGKDVELRCDPISGHTALYWYRQSLGQGLEFLIYFQGNSAPDKSGLPSDRFSAERTGGSVSTLTIQRTQQEDSAVYLCASSQSPPGVGTYEQYFGPGTRLTVT.

This rearrangement joins TRBV20-1 to TRBJ2-3, with 7 bases matching TRBD2. Germline CDR1 reads DFQATT; CDR2 reads SNEGSKA (reference sequence). V dropped 1 base and J dropped 3; count of bases not matched to a gene: 7. This CDR3 is 15 amino acids long. The CDR3 here is CSARAWGGTTDTQYF. DNA of the CDR3: TGCAGTGCTAGAGCCTGGGGGGGAACAACAGATACGCAGTATTTT.